Sequencing of this TCR beta chain was carried out in a study of CD8 T cells in Susac syndrome (dated by TCRdb to the late 2010s). With respect to the entire study: Whether CD8+ T cell activation and differentiation in Susac syndrome was antigen driven was tested using repertoire sequencing. The clonality of the CD8+ T cell repertoire was compared across over 10 healthy donors, roughly 14 Susac syndrome patients and around 15 multiple sclerosis patients.

In this sample, this clonotype turned up a few times. Its antigen remains unidentified. No clone much larger than this one lies a single base away; base qualities are absent. RNA was extracted using the RNeasy kit, and about 0.45 to 1 ug of the RNA was reverse transcribed with random hexamers. The immunoSEQ multiplex PCR assay, covering 54 Vbeta and 13 Jbeta segments, was used to amplify TCR beta CDR3 regions. Bias from PCR amplification was corrected by using a synthetic template baseline for primer optimization and for computational correction. From the authors' description of their analysis: Reads were annotated to V, D and J genes per IMGT and analyzed with immunoSEQ Analyzer, keeping only productive sequences. Clonality was computed as one minus Shannon entropy normalized by log2 of the number of productive unique sequences. Public and private clones were assessed among the 100 most prevalent clones of each patient and control. Clones were defined as Susac-specific when absent from the healthy and MS cohorts, from fewer than 1,300 published viral clones and from other ImmuneACCESS disease sequences. The raw public data were reprocessed by TCRdb itself: fastp quality trimming at Q25, MiXCR clonotype calling, in-frame beta chains only. Entries that share a CDR3 protein sequence are merged under the most common genes and DNA. For this entry, the V and J calls and clone size follow TCRdb and not the study's own pipeline. This sample is represented by under 550,000 distinct CDR3 sequences; around 85% of them were singletons. Clones ranked in the top ten supply approximately 0.12% of the sample.

Unmatched junction bases come to 5, with V trimmed by 6 bases and J by 0 bases. Taken from cysteine to phenylalanine, the CDR3 has 15 residues. Only CDR3 DNA is held: 45 bases, read in frame from base 1. In the germline V gene, CDR1 corresponds to MDHEN and CDR2 to SYDVKM. Summary of the overall study and its limitations: The study acknowledged that relatively few individuals were included in the TCR sequencing and HLA analysis.

Peripheral blood CD8+ and CD4+ T cells from healthy donors, Susac syndrome patients and multiple sclerosis patients were profiled by high-throughput TCR beta sequencing. Multiple sclerosis controls were treatment-naive patients with stable or active relapsing-remitting disease fulfilling revised McDonald criteria. Bulk CD8+ and CD4+ T cells were purified by magnetic negative isolation, while CD8+ TEMRA cells were enriched using FACS. Blood was collected in EDTA tubes and processed within 24 hours, with PBMCs isolated through density gradient centrifugation. PBMCs intended for TCR sequencing were cryopreserved in liquid nitrogen and thawed later in a water bath at 37 degrees C. Purity of sorted or isolated CD4+, CD8+ and CD8+ TEMRA cells was at least 90%.

The chain is encoded by TRBV28 joined to TRBJ2-7; TRBD2 matches 10 bases in the middle. The clonotype was recovered from a human donor with multiple sclerosis. Specimen: CD8+ T cells from PBMCs. The DNA is TGTGCCAGCAGCTTAGGACTAGCGGACTCCTACGAGCAGTACTTC. Translated, this gives CASSLGLADSYEQYF.